Described below is a single T cell receptor beta chain sequence and its context. Its antigen is currently unknown. Germline V gives CDR1 GTSNPN, CDR2 SVGIG (reference sequence). The germline V and J ends were trimmed by 5 bases and 3 bases, with 10 bases remaining between them. This CDR3 is built from 12 residues. It was with 60 Vbeta and 13 Jbeta primers that the PCR ran. Only in-frame clones appear in the TCRdb table, and some are missing; sequencing was by immunoSEQ multiplex PCR. Of 150,000 to 200,000 clones listed, roughly 80% were seen once; the top ten hold 1.4%. The sample comes from a study of cytomegalovirus exposure and HLA in healthy donors. Overall study results and limits: CMV serostatus was the only recorded immune exposure for donors.

Although they were nominally healthy when sampled, donors likely had unrecorded immune exposures. The specimen was PBMCs. The source is a woman under 40 in good health and CMV-seronegative. The J gene is TRBJ1-1, the V gene TRBV30; D possibly corresponds to TRBD1 (5 bases). The CDR3 sequence: CAWLDSYTEAFF. The CDR3, as DNA: TGTGCCTGGCTCGACAGCTACACTGAAGCTTTCTTT.